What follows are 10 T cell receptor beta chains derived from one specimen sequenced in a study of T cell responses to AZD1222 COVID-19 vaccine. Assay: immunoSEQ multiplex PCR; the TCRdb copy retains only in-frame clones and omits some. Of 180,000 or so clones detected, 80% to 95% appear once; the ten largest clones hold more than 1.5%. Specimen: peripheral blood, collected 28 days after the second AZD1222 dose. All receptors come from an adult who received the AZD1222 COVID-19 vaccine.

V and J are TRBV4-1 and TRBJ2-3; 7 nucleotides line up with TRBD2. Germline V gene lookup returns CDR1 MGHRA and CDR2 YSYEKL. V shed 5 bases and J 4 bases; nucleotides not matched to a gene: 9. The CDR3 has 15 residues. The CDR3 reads CASSSRLAGADTQYF. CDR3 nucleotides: TGCGCCAGCAGCTCCCGACTAGCTGGGGCAGATACGCAGTATTTT.

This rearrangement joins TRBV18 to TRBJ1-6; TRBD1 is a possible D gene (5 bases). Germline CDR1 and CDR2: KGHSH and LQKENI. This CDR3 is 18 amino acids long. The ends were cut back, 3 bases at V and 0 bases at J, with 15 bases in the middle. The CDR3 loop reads CASSPTTIDSSYNSPLHF. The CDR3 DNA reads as TGTGCCAGCTCACCGACCACCATCGACAGCTCCTATAATTCACCCCTCCACTTT.

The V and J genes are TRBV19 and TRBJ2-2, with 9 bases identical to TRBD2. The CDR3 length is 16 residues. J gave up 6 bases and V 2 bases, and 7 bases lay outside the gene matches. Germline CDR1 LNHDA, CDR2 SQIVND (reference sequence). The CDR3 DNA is TGTGCCAGTAGTATAAGGGGTAGCGGGGGAGCCGGGGAGCTGTTTTTT. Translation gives CASSIRGSGGAGELFF.

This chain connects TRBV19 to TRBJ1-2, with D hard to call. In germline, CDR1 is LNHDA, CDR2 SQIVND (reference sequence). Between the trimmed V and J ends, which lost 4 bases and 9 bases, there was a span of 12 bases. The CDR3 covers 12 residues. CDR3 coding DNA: TGTGCCAGTAGTAGCAGTTTCAAGAGCTACACCTTC. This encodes CASSSSFKSYTF.

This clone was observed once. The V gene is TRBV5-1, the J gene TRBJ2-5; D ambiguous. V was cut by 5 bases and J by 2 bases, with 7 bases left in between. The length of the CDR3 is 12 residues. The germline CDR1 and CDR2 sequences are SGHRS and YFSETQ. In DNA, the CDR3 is TGCGCCAGCAGTGAGCTGCAAGAGACCCAGTACTTC. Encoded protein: CASSELQETQYF.

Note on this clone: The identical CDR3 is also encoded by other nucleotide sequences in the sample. The CDR3 sequence: CAISESYGYTF. The CDR3 coding sequence is TGTGCCATCAGTGAGTCTTATGGCTACACCTTC. The chain is built from TRBV10-3 and TRBJ1-2, with D uncertain. This CDR3 region has 11 residues. V lost 0 bases and J 5 bases, leaving 1 base between the germline ends. The germline V gene encodes CDR1 ENHRY and CDR2 SYGVKD.

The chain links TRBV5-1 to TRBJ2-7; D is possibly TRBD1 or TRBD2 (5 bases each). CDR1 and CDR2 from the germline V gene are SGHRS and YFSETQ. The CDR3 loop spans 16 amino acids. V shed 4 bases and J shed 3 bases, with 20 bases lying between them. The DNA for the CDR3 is TGCGCCAGCAGCCCTTCGACCGGGACCCGGGGCTACGAGCAGTACTTC. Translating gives CASSPSTGTRGYEQYF.

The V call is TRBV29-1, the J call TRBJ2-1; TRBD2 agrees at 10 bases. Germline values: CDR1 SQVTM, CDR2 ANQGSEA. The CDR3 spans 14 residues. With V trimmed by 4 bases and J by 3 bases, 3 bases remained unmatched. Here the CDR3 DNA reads TGCAGCGTTGTTGGGACTAGCGTCTACAATGAGCAGTTCTTC. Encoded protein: CSVVGTSVYNEQFF.

CDR3 in DNA: TGTGCCAGCAGCTTAAGGTCCGGGAGCTCCTACGAGCAGTACTTC. Protein: CASSLRSGSSYEQYF. The chain joins TRBV11-1 to TRBJ2-7, with D tentatively TRBD2 (6 bases). Trimming removed 2 bases from V and 0 bases from J, with 11 bases in between. The CDR3 has 15 amino acids. CDR1 is SGHAT, CDR2 FQDESV, per germline (reference sequence). Full variable domain (rest looked up from reference TRBV11-1 and TRBJ2-7): EAEVAQSPRYKITEKSQAVAFWCDPISGHATLYWYRQILGQGPELLVQFQDESVVDDSQLPKDRFSAERLKGVDSTLKIQPAELGDSAMYLCASSLRSGSSYEQYFGPGTRLTVT.

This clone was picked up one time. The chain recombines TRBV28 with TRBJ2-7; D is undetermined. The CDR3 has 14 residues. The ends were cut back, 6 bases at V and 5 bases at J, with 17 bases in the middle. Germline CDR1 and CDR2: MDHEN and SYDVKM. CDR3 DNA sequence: TGTGCCAGCAGCCGGACCCCCCAGGTCCACGAGCAGTACTTC. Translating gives CASSRTPQVHEQYF.